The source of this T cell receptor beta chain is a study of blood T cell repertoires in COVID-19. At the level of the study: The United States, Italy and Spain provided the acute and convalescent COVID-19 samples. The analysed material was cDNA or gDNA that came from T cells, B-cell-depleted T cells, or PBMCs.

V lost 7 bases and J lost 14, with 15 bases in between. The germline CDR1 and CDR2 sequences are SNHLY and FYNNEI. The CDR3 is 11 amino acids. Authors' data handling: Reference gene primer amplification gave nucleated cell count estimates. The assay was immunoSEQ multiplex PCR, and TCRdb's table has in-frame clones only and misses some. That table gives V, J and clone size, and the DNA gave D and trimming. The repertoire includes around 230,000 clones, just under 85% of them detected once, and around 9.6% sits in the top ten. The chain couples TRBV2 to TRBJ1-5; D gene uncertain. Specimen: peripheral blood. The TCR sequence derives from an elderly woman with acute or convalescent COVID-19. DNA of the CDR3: TGTGCCAGCAAGTTGGGCCTCGTTAAGCATTTT. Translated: CASKLGLVKHF.